This T cell receptor beta chain is drawn from a study of T cell responses to AZD1222 COVID-19 vaccine. The study, taken as a whole, reports: Along spike, vaccine-associated CD4 TCRs were found throughout, with dominance at 160-218 and 743-854.

As concerns this clone: What it binds is not known. Other DNA sequences within the sample encode an identical CDR3.

The data were produced by immunoSEQ multiplex PCR, yet TCRdb's version contains in-frame clones alone and is incomplete. In the table there are 180,000 or so clones, 85% to 95% of which are singletons. Per the germline V gene, CDR1 is LNHDA and CDR2 is SQIVND (reference sequence). Trimming stripped 3 bases from V and 2 bases from J, with 10 bases between. This CDR3 is 14 amino acids long. Sequencing was performed on peripheral blood, taken on day 0 of AZD1222 vaccination. The rearrangement joins TRBV19 to TRBJ1-2; TRBD1 might be the D (6 bases). The source of this sequence is an adult in good health. CDR3 nucleotides: TGTGCCAGTAGTATCGTCCAGGGGAACTATGGCTACACCTTC. Translation: CASSIVQGNYGYTF. Full variable domain (missing parts from reference TRBV19 and TRBJ1-2): DGGITQSPKYLFRKEGQNVTLSCEQNLNHDAMYWYRQDPGQGLRLIYYSQIVNDFQKGDIAEGYSVSREKKESFPLTVTSAQKNPTAFYLCASSIVQGNYGYTFGSGTRLTVV.